This T cell receptor (beta chain) stems from a study of T cell clonality in common variable immunodeficiency. Sequencing used immunoSEQ multiplex PCR; TCRdb keeps in-frame clones, though not all of them. The sample has 30,000 to 35,000 clones, none seen only once. Blood came from CVID subjects not ill and not taking immunomodulatory or immunosuppressive medication. Note on this clone: What it recognizes is unknown.

Study results and caveats: Fewer deletions and N-nucleotide insertions were reportedly seen in common variable immunodeficiency TCR beta sequences.

The sequencing input was peripheral blood mononuclear cells. This clonotype originated in a human donor with common variable immunodeficiency.

The CDR3 loop is CAWSVRGQGRMDEQFF. The CDR3 DNA, read in part, is TGTGCCTGGAGTGTACGGGGACAGGGTAGGATGGATGAG. The V gene is TRBV30, the J gene TRBJ2-1, with TRBD1 matching 9 bases. With the read ending 3 residues before the CDR3 end, the germline J gene is used to fill in that end. This CDR3 is built from 16 residues. Per germline, CDR1 GTSNPN and CDR2 SVGIG (reference sequence). V gave up 0 bases and J gave up 8 bases; unmatched junction bases: 11.